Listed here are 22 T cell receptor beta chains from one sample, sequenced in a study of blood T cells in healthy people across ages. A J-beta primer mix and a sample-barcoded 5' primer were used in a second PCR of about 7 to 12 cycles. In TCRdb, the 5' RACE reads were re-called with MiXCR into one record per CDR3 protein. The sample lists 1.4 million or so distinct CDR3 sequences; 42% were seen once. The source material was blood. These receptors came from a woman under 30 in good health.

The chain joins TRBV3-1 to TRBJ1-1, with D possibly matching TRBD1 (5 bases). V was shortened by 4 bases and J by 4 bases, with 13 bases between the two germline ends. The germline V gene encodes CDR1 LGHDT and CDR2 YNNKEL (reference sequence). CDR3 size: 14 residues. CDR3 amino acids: CASSRPGAATEAFF. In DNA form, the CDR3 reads TGTGCCAGCAGCCGCCCTGGGGCAGCCACTGAAGCTTTCTTT. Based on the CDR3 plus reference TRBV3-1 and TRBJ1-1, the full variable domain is DTAVSQTPKYLVTQMGNDKSIKCEQNLGHDTMYWYKQDSKKFLKIMFSYNNKELIINETVPNRFSPKSPDKAHLNLHINSLELGDSAVYFCASSRPGAATEAFFGQGTRLTVV.

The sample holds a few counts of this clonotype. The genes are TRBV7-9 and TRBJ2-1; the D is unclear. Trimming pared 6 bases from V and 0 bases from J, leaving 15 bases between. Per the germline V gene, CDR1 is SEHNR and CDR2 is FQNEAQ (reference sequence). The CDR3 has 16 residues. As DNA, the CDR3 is TGTGCCAGCAGTCATCGGACGGTAAGCTCCTACAATGAGCAGTTCTTC. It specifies CASSHRTVSSYNEQFF.

This CDR3 is CASSISFVTIPTLQFF. In DNA form, the CDR3 reads TGTGCCAGTAGTATTTCTTTTGTGACTATTCCTACACTGCAGTTCTTC. The chain has TRBV19 and TRBJ2-1; tentatively, D is TRBD2 (5 bases). Between the trimmed V and J ends, which lost 3 bases and 12 bases, there was a span of 24 bases. The CDR3 covers 16 residues. The V gene's germline CDR1 is LNHDA and CDR2 SQIVND (reference sequence).

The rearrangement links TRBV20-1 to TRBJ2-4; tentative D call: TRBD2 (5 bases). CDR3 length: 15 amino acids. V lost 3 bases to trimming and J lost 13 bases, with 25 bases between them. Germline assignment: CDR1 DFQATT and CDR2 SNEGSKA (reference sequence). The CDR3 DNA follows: TGCAGTGCTAGCCCCTTTCTCTCCCGGGGATTTGAGCAGTACTTC. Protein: CSASPFLSRGFEQYF.

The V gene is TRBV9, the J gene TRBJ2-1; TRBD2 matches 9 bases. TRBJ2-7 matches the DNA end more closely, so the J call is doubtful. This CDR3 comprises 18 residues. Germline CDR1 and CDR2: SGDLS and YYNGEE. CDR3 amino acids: CASSDGTAGGSSYNEQYF. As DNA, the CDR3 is TGTGCCAGCAGCGATGGGACTGCGGGGGGGAGCTCCTACAATGAGCAGTACTTC.

In DNA, the CDR3 is TGCAGTGCCAACGAGAGAGCGGGGGTCATATACAATGAGCAGTTCTTC. It is translated as CSANERAGVIYNEQFF. V gene TRBV20-1 combines with J gene TRBJ2-1; 8 nucleotides agree with TRBD2. The CDR3 extends over 16 amino acids. Per the germline V gene, CDR1 is DFQATT and CDR2 is SNEGSKA (reference sequence). Trimming removed 6 bases from V and 4 bases from J; junction bases left unmatched: 14.

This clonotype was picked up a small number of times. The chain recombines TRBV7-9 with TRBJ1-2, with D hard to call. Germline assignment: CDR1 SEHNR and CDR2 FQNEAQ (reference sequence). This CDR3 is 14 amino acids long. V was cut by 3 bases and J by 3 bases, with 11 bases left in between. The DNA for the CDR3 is TGTGCCAGCAGCTTTAAAAATGAGTACTATGGCTACACCTTC. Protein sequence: CASSFKNEYYGYTF. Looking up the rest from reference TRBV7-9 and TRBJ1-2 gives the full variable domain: DTGVSQNPRHKITKRGQNVTFRCDPISEHNRLYWYRQTLGQGPEFLTYFQNEAQLEKSRLLSDRFSAERPKGSFSTLEIQRTEQGDSAMYLCASSFKNEYYGYTFGSGTRLTVV.

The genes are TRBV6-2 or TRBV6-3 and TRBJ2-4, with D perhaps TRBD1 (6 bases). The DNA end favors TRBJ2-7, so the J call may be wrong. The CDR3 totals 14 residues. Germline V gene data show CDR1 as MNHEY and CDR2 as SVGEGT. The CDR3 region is CASSYLRGSYEQYF. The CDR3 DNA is TGTGCCAGCAGTTACCTGAGGGGGTCCTACGAGCAGTACTTC.

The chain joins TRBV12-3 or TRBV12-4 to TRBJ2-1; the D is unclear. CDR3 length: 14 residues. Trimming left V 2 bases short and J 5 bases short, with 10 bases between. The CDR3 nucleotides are TGTGCCAGCAGTTTATCCAGTGGCAACAATGAGCAGTTCTTC. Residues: CASSLSSGNNEQFF.

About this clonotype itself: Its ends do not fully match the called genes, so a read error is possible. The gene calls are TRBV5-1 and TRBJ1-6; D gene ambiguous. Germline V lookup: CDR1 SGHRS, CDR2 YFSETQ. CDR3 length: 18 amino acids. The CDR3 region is CASSLAVTASSHNSPLHF. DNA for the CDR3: TGCGCCAGCAGCTTGGCGGTCACTGCGAGCTCCCATAATTCACCCCTCCACTTT. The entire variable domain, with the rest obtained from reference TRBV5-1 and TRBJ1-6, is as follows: KAGVTQTPRYLIKTRGQQVTLSCSPISGHRSVSWYQQTPGQGLQFLFEYFSETQRNKGNFPGRFSGRQFSNSRSEMNVSTLELGDSALYLCASSLAVTASSHNSPLHFGNGTRLTVT.

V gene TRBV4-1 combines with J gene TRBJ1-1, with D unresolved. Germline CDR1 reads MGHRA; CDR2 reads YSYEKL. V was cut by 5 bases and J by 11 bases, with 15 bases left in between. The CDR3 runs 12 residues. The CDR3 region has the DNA TGCGCCAGCAGCGGTCTCGGCTTTGCCGCTTTCTTT. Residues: CASSGLGFAAFF.

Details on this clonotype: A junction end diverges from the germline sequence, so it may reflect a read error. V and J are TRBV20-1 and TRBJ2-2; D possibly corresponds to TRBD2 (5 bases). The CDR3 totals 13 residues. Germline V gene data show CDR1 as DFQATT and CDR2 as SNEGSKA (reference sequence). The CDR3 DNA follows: TGCAGTGCTAGAGTGACCACCACCGGGGAGTTGTTTTTT. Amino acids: CSARVTTTGELFF.

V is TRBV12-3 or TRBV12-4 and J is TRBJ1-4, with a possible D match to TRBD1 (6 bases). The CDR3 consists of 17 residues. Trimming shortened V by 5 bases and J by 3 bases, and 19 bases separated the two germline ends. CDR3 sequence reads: CASSQRDIFNANEKLFF. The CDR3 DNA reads TGTGCCAGCAGTCAACGGGACATTTTTAATGCTAATGAAAAACTGTTTTTT.

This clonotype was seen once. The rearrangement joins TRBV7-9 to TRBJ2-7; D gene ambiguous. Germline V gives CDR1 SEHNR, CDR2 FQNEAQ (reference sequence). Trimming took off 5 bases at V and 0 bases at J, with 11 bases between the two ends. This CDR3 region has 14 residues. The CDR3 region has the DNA TGTGCCAGCAGCCCTCGCTATGACTCCTACGAGCAGTACTTC. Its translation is CASSPRYDSYEQYF.

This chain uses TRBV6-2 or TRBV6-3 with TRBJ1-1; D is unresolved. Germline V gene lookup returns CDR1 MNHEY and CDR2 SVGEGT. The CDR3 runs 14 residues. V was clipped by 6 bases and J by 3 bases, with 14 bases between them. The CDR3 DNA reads TGTGCCAGCAGAGGGTTCCTGCGGGACACTGAAGCTTTCTTT. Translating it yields CASRGFLRDTEAFF.

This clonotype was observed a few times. The CDR3 reads CASSYSRSGQVAYEQYF. The CDR3 DNA reads TGTGCCAGCAGTTACTCGAGGTCGGGACAGGTGGCCTACGAGCAGTACTTC. The rearrangement links TRBV6-2 or TRBV6-3 to TRBJ2-7; 8 bases map to TRBD1. The J segment lost 2 bases and the V segment lost 0 bases, leaving 9 bases of the junction unmatched. The germline V gene has CDR1 MNHEY and CDR2 SVGEGT. The CDR3 has 17 amino acids.

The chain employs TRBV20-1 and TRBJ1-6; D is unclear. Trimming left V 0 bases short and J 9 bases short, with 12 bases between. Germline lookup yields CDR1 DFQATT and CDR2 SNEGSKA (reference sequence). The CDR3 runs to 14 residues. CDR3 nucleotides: TGCAGTGCTAGAGAGGCCAGATTGGGTTCACCCCTCCACTTT. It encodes CSAREARLGSPLHF.

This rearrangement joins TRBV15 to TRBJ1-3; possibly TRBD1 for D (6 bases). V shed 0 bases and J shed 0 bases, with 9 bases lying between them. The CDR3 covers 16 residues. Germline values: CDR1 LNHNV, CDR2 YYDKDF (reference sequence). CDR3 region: CATSREAQGSGNTIYF. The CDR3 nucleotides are TGTGCCACCAGCAGAGAAGCACAGGGCTCTGGAAACACCATATATTTT.

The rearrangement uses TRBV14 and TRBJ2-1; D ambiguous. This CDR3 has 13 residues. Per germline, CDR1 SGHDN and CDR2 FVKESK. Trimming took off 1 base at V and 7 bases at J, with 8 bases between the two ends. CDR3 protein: CASSQVEPNEQFF. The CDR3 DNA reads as TGTGCCAGCAGCCAAGTAGAGCCGAATGAGCAGTTCTTC.

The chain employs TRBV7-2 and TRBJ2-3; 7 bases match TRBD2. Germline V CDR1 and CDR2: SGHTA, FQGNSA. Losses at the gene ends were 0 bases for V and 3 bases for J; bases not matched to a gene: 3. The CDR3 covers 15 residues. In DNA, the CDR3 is TGTGCCAGCAGCTTAGCCCGGACTAGAACAGATACGCAGTATTTT. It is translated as CASSLARTRTDTQYF.

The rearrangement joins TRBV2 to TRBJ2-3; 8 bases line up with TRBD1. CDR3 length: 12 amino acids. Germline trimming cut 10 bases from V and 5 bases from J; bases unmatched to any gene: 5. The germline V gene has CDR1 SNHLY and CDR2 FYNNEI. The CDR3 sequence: CANKQGVDTQYF. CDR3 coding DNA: TGTGCCAACAAACAGGGGGTAGATACGCAGTATTTT.

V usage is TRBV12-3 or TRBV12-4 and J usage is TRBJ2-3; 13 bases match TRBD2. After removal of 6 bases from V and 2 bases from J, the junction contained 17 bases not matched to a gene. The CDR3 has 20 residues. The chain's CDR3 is CASRQGAGLAGVGATDTQYF. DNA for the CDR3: TGTGCCAGCAGACAAGGAGCAGGACTAGCGGGAGTGGGGGCCACAGATACGCAGTATTTT.